A selection of T cell receptor beta chains follows, all from one sample in a study of OX40 agonist ivuxolimab in advanced cancers. Method: immunoSEQ multiplex PCR; TCRdb's copy keeps in-frame clones and lacks some. The repertoire holds tens of thousands of clones, with roughly nine tenths as singletons. The source was CD4+ or CD8+ T cells sorted from blood, collected in a trial of the OX40 agonist ivuxolimab. The receptor source for this set is an adult with an advanced solid tumor such as melanoma, head and neck, liver or kidney cancer. The CDR3 runs from the conserved cysteine through the conserved F or W. D genes are given only for firm matches. The listing skips clone size in some rows; elsewhere it reads once, few, many or a size class.

size	D	V	length	J	CDR3	DNA
-	-	TRBV6-5	12	TRBJ2-3	CASSSRVDTQYF	TGTGCCAGCAGTTCGAGAGTCGATACGCAGTATTTT
-	-	TRBV11-3	16	TRBJ2-6	CASSSMGLTGANVLTF	TGTGCCAGCAGCTCCATGGGTCTTACTGGGGCCAACGTCCTGACTTTC
few	-	TRBV6-5	13	TRBJ1-5	CASSDSGRQPQHF	TGTGCCAGCAGTGACTCAGGGAGACAGCCCCAGCATTTT
-	TRBD1	TRBV28	15	TRBJ2-5	CASSSLQGPRETQYF	TGTGCCAGCAGTTCGTTACAGGGGCCGCGGGAGACCCAGTACTTC
once	-	TRBV28	13	TRBJ1-2	CASSFISGYGYTF	TGTGCCAGCAGTTTCATCTCGGGTTATGGCTACACCTTC
-	TRBD2	TRBV5-1	17	TRBJ2-3	CASSPGLAGPSTDTQYF	TGCGCCAGCAGCCCTGGACTAGCGGGACCTAGCACAGATACGCAGTATTTT
few	TRBD2	TRBV4-1	16	TRBJ2-1	CASSRIALAAYNEQFF	TGCGCCAGCAGCCGAATAGCTCTAGCGGCCTACAATGAGCAGTTCTTC
-	TRBD2	TRBV7-2	15	TRBJ2-2	CASSPGGSGTGELFF	TGTGCCAGCAGCCCCGGGGGGAGTGGCACCGGGGAGCTGTTTTTT
once	-	TRBV9	16	TRBJ2-3	CASSVASGGPGDTQYF	TGTGCCAGCAGCGTAGCTTCGGGTGGGCCGGGGGATACGCAGTATTTT
-	TRBD2	TRBV7-9	15	TRBJ2-7	CASSLLSGVGGEQYF	TGTGCCAGCAGCTTACTTAGCGGGGTAGGAGGCGAGCAGTACTTC
-	-	TRBV18	14	TRBJ2-7	CASSPRRNSYEQYF	TGTGCCAGCTCACCCCGGAGGAACTCCTACGAGCAGTACTTC
-	-	TRBV5-1	14	TRBJ1-2	CASSPETVRGGYTF	TGCGCCAGCAGCCCTGAGACAGTGCGGGGTGGCTACACCTTC
-	TRBD1	TRBV28	13	TRBJ1-2	CASSPTGSYGYTF	TGTGCCAGCAGTCCGACAGGGTCATATGGCTACACCTTC
-	TRBD1	TRBV6-5	16	TRBJ1-1	CASSYGGGQGNTEAFF	TGTGCCAGCAGTTATGGGGGCGGACAGGGAAATACTGAAGCTTTCTTT
once	-	TRBV6-5	14	TRBJ1-2	CASSYNGANYGYTF	TGTGCCAGCAGTTATAATGGAGCTAACTATGGCTACACCTTC
-	-	TRBV5-1	14	TRBJ2-6	CASSLGVGTNVLTF	TGCGCCAGCAGCTTGGGGGTGGGGACCAACGTCCTGACTTTC
-	-	TRBV25-1	12	TRBJ2-7	CASSHTGYEQYF	TGTGCCAGCAGTCACACTGGGTACGAGCAGTACTTC
-	TRBD2	TRBV11-3	14	TRBJ2-7	CASSTGLAGHEQYF	TGTGCCAGCAGCACAGGACTAGCGGGCCACGAGCAGTACTTC
-	-	TRBV6-5	15	TRBJ1-1	CASSYSSVMNTEAFF	TGTGCCAGCAGTTACTCTTCCGTCATGAACACTGAAGCTTTCTTT
-	TRBD2	TRBV5-1	17	TRBJ2-1	CASSLTVLAGPYNEQFF	TGCGCCAGCAGCCTTACAGTACTAGCGGGACCCTACAATGAGCAGTTCTTC
-	-	TRBV4-1	17	TRBJ2-4	CASSQDLDRIAKNIQYF	TGCGCCAGCAGCCAAGATCTAGACAGAATAGCCAAAAACATTCAGTACTTC
-	-	TRBV19	16	TRBJ2-1	CASSSARVWSYNEQFF	TGTGCCAGTAGTTCAGCCAGGGTTTGGTCCTACAATGAGCAGTTCTTC
-	-	TRBV5-8	16	TRBJ1-4	CASSVHTGVGNEKLFF	TGTGCCAGCAGCGTTCACACAGGAGTGGGAAATGAAAAACTGTTTTTT
-	-	TRBV5-1	14	TRBJ2-7	CASSLSGVSYEQYF	TGCGCCAGCAGCTTATCAGGGGTCTCCTACGAGCAGTACTTC
few	-	TRBV19	14	TRBJ2-2	CASRGGPNTGELFF	TGTGCCAGTAGGGGCGGACCGAACACCGGGGAGCTGTTTTTT
-	-	TRBV6-5	14	TRBJ1-1	CASSQTSRATEAFF	TGTGCCAGCAGTCAGACAAGCAGAGCTACTGAAGCTTTCTTT
-	-	TRBV5-1	13	TRBJ2-5	CASSFGPTETQYF	TGCGCCAGCAGCTTCGGACCAACGGAGACCCAGTACTTC